Given below is one T cell receptor (beta chain) in context. This entry comes from a study of early stage breast cancer tumors. The repertoire was sequenced with immunoSEQ multiplex PCR; TCRdb's copy has only in-frame clones and lacks some. The sample includes about 14,000 clones, about four fifths seen only once; the top ten take approximately 7.6%. The sequence was collected from a person in their fifties with breast cancer. Material: normal breast tissue next to the tumor.

For the CDR3, the DNA is TGCAGCGTTGAAGCGCCTGAGAACACTGAAGCTTTCTTT. This sequence encodes CSVEAPENTEAFF. This chain joins TRBV29-1 and TRBJ1-1; no firm D call. V was cut by 1 base and J by 1 base, with 7 bases left in between. This CDR3 is 13 amino acids long. The germline CDR1 and CDR2 sequences are SQVTM and ANQGSEA.